Listed below are T cell receptor beta chains from one sample, sequenced in a study of Graves' ophthalmopathy and Graves' hyperthyroidism. TCRdb passed the multiplex PCR reads through MiXCR, listing each CDR3 protein once. This sample has 200,000 to 250,000 distinct CDR3 sequences; around a fifth occur once, and the top ten carry under 55%. The source material was peripheral blood. The origin of the receptors is a woman aged 50 to 60 with Graves' ophthalmopathy. Each CDR3 is given without its conserved first and last residue. The order of the fields is CDR3 length, V gene, J gene, CDR3 protein.

>13|TRBV11-2|TRBJ2-5
ASSLGQMEWETQY
>15|TRBV12-3/TRBV12-4|TRBJ2-2
ASSPTGTSGNTGELF
>7|TRBV20-1|TRBJ1-2
SASSGYT
>12|TRBV27|TRBJ2-5
ASSLSGAGETQY
>12|TRBV6-2/TRBV6-3|TRBJ1-1
ASSTLGANTEAF
>11|TRBV6-1|TRBJ2-5
ASSATRWETQY
>13|TRBV11-2|TRBJ1-1
ASRYTQGPSTEAF
>14|TRBV5-6|TRBJ2-5
ASSLLRGPGEETQY
>15|TRBV10-3|TRBJ2-7
AIGESGRTSGTYEQY
>11|TRBV2|TRBJ2-5
ASPKDSEETQY